This passage covers 19 T cell receptor beta chains from one sample sequenced in a study of cytomegalovirus exposure and HLA in healthy donors. Vbeta (60) and Jbeta (13) primers were used in the PCR. Data came from immunoSEQ multiplex PCR; TCRdb stores just in-frame clones and leaves some out. The data hold about 130,000 clones, with about 79% observed a single time. The sequencing input was PBMCs. These receptors were obtained from a woman in her forties or fifties in good health and CMV-seronegative.

This clone has only one observation. This sequence joins TRBV7-9 and TRBJ1-2, with D tentatively TRBD1 (5 bases). The CDR3 has 13 residues. Germline V gives CDR1 SEHNR, CDR2 FQNEAQ (reference sequence). Trimming removed 5 bases at V and 3 bases at J, with 10 bases between. The CDR3 DNA reads as TGTGCCAGCAGCCTGCAAGGGGACTATGGCTACACCTTC. This sequence encodes CASSLQGDYGYTF.

This clone was detected once. The chain joins TRBV4-1 to TRBJ2-1; D gene uncertain. V was pared by 2 bases and J by 1 base, with 9 bases between. Germline CDR1 and CDR2: MGHRA and YSYEKL. CDR3 size: 15 residues. The CDR3 DNA sequence: TGCGCCAGCAGCCAATCTCCGCAGTCCTACAATGAGCAGTTCTTC. Translation: CASSQSPQSYNEQFF.

J is TRBJ1-2 and V is TRBV30, with D maybe TRBD1 (5 bases). Trimming stripped 0 bases from V and 5 bases from J, with 13 bases between. The germline V gene has CDR1 GTSNPN and CDR2 SVGIG (reference sequence). This CDR3 comprises 14 residues. The CDR3 nucleotides read TGTGCCTGGAGTGTGCAGGGTGGATGGTATGGCTACACCTTC. As protein: CAWSVQGGWYGYTF.

The chain employs TRBV18 and TRBJ2-5; 12 bases are shared with TRBD1. The DNA end is a closer match to TRBJ2-7, so the J assignment may be wrong. Per germline, CDR1 KGHSH and CDR2 LQKENI. The CDR3 spans 14 residues. CDR3 residues: CASSLGQGAVEQYF. The CDR3 nucleotides read TGTGCCAGCTCACTGGGACAGGGGGCTGTCGAGCAGTACTTC.

Of note for this clone: The junction shows a germline mismatch at one end, possibly a read error. V and J are TRBV7-9 and TRBJ2-1; 8 nucleotides align to TRBD2. This CDR3 is 17 amino acids long. Germline CDR1 SEHNR, CDR2 FQNEAQ (reference sequence). The chain's CDR3 is CSSRPKLGLVSYNEQFF. Here the CDR3 DNA reads TGTTCCAGCAGACCTAAATTGGGACTAGTCTCCTACAATGAGCAGTTCTTC.

The chain has TRBV5-1 and TRBJ2-5, with a weak D call TRBD2 (5 bases). Germline-derived CDR1 and CDR2 are SGHRS and YFSETQ. Trimming stripped 0 bases from V and 14 bases from J, with 20 bases between. The CDR3 consists of 14 residues. The CDR3 spells CASSLEASPLREYF. CDR3 DNA: TGCGCCAGCAGCTTGGAGGCTAGCCCATTGAGAGAATACTTC.

The V and J genes are TRBV6-4 and TRBJ1-2, with TRBD1 matching over 7 bases. The CDR3 length is 13 residues. Germline assignment: CDR1 MRHNA and CDR2 SNTAGT. The J segment lost 0 bases and the V segment lost 6 bases, leaving 1 base of the junction unmatched. Here the CDR3 DNA reads TGTGCCAGCAGCCAGGGGGCTAACTATGGCTACACCTTC. Its translation is CASSQGANYGYTF.

The V and J genes are TRBV27 and TRBJ2-7, with D possibly being TRBD1 (6 bases). CDR1 and CDR2 from the germline V gene are MNHEY and SMNVEV (reference sequence). Trimming pared 0 bases from V and 7 bases from J, leaving 10 bases between. The CDR3 consists of 13 residues. The CDR3 region is CASSLSGTREQYF. CDR3 in DNA: TGTGCCAGCAGTTTATCGGGGACACGAGAGCAGTACTTC.

This clone has just a few counts. CDR3: CATQAGAYNSPLHF. The CDR3, as DNA: TGTGCCACCCAAGCTGGAGCCTATAATTCACCCCTCCACTTT. The rearrangement links TRBV7-8 to TRBJ1-6, with D unclear. Looked up from germline, CDR1 is SGHVS and CDR2 is FQNEAQ. Trimming pared 10 bases from V and 2 bases from J, leaving 12 bases between. The CDR3 runs to 14 residues.

The chain couples TRBV29-1 to TRBJ2-7; 8 bases are shared with TRBD2. The germline gives CDR1 SQVTM, CDR2 ANQGSEA. J was trimmed by 3 bases and V by 7 bases; bases with no gene match: 8. The CDR3 has 13 amino acids. The CDR3 bases are TGCAGCGCGAAGCGGGAGAGCCACTACGAGCAGTACTTC. This sequence encodes CSAKRESHYEQYF.

The chain couples TRBV4-2 to TRBJ1-1; TRBD1 aligns across 10 bases. The CDR3 sequence is 17 residues long. Germline V gene lookup returns CDR1 LGHNA and CDR2 YNFKEQ. V lost 1 base to trimming and J lost 4 bases; unmatched junction nucleotides: 9. In DNA, the CDR3 is TGTGCCAGCAGCCAAGGATCCGTCTGGACAGGGGGCACTGAAGCTTTCTTT. Translation gives CASSQGSVWTGGTEAFF.

This chain links TRBV27 with TRBJ2-7; 15 bases line up with TRBD2. The CDR3 has 15 residues. Germline CDR1 MNHEY, CDR2 SMNVEV (reference sequence). J gave up 5 bases and V 5 bases, and 4 bases lay outside the gene matches. CDR3 bases: TGTGCCAGCAGTAGGGGACTAGCGGGAGGACACGAGCAGTACTTC. Translation: CASSRGLAGGHEQYF.

The V gene is TRBV19, the J gene TRBJ2-1, with unresolved D. There are 13 residues in the CDR3. Deletions cut 3 bases from V and 5 bases from J, with 8 bases between. Germline lookup yields CDR1 LNHDA and CDR2 SQIVND (reference sequence). Written as DNA, the CDR3 is TGTGCCAGTAGTATTTACACAAACAATGAGCAGTTCTTC. Protein product: CASSIYTNNEQFF. The complete variable domain, with remaining parts taken from reference TRBV19 and TRBJ2-1, reads DGGITQSPKYLFRKEGQNVTLSCEQNLNHDAMYWYRQDPGQGLRLIYYSQIVNDFQKGDIAEGYSVSREKKESFPLTVTSAQKNPTAFYLCASSIYTNNEQFFGPGTRLTVL.

The chain has TRBV6-1 and TRBJ1-5, with 10 bases aligning to TRBD1. The CDR3 is 14 amino acids. CDR1 and CDR2 (germline): MNHNS, SASEGT. V lost 10 bases and J lost 7; bases outside the gene matches: 10. As DNA, the CDR3 is TGTGCCACCAGCGGGACAGGGGTAGACCAGCCCCAGCATTTT. Encoded protein: CATSGTGVDQPQHF.

The chain carries TRBV30 and TRBJ2-4, with D unclear. V shed 2 bases and J shed 5 bases, with 13 bases lying between them. The V gene's germline CDR1 is GTSNPN and CDR2 SVGIG (reference sequence). This CDR3 comprises 14 residues. Here the CDR3 DNA reads TGTGCCTGGAGTCACACCCGCCGGGAAAACATTCAGTACTTC. Protein: CAWSHTRRENIQYF.

Concerning this clone: A junction end diverges from the germline sequence, so it may reflect a read error. V gene TRBV7-7 combines with J gene TRBJ2-1, with D maybe TRBD2 (6 bases). CDR1 SSHAT and CDR2 FNYEAQ come from the germline V gene (reference sequence). The CDR3 has 17 residues. DNA for the CDR3: TGTGCTAGCAGCTTAGGGGTGGCGGGGAGTGGAGGCAATGAGCAGTTCTTC. Translated, it gives CASSLGVAGSGGNEQFF.

This chain uses TRBV5-6 with TRBJ2-1; 7 nucleotides align to TRBD1. The germline V gene encodes CDR1 SGHDT and CDR2 YYEEEE. This CDR3 is built from 15 residues. V trimming: 6 bases; J trimming: 4 bases; junction bases outside the gene matches: 10. CDR3 bases: TGTGCCAGCAAGATCAAGGGGGCAGGTTACAATGAGCAGTTCTTC. Translating gives CASKIKGAGYNEQFF.

The chain combines TRBV7-2 with TRBJ2-2; 10 bases match TRBD2. CDR3 length equals 15 residues. The ends lost 3 bases at V and 6 bases at J; junction bases unmatched: 4. CDR1 and CDR2 from the germline V gene are SGHTA and FQGNSA. The CDR3 DNA reads TGTGCCAGCAGCTTGACTAGCGGGTCTGCCGGGGAGCTGTTTTTT. This translates into CASSLTSGSAGELFF.

There are a few counts of this clone. V gene TRBV7-6 combines with J gene TRBJ2-1; 9 bases match TRBD2. Trimming at V came to 7 bases and at J to 6 bases, leaving 10 bases not matched to a gene. The CDR3 spans 15 residues. The germline gives CDR1 SGHVS, CDR2 FNYEAQ. The CDR3 loop is CASNRAGGPGNEQFF. CDR3 nucleotides: TGTGCCAGCAATAGGGCGGGAGGGCCAGGCAATGAGCAGTTCTTC.